The 15 T cell receptor beta chains in this list originate from one sample, sequenced in a study of T cell responses to AZD1222 COVID-19 vaccine. Sequencing used immunoSEQ multiplex PCR; TCRdb keeps in-frame clones, though not all of them. The sample shows tens of thousands of clones, 80% to 90% of them seen only once. The sample was peripheral blood, taken 28 days after the second AZD1222 dose. These receptors originate from an adult who received the AZD1222 COVID-19 vaccine.

The chain uses TRBV6-5 and TRBJ2-7, with D unclear. CDR3 size: 15 residues. V was clipped by 1 base and J by 1 base, with 11 bases between them. In germline, CDR1 is MNHEY, CDR2 SVGAGI. The CDR3 here is CASSYYMGFSYEQYF. CDR3 bases: TGTGCCAGCAGTTACTACATGGGTTTTTCCTACGAGCAGTACTTC.

The J gene is TRBJ1-6, the V gene TRBV30, with 8 positions matching TRBD1. V shed 0 bases and J 7 bases; nucleotides not matched to a gene: 8. Per germline, CDR1 GTSNPN and CDR2 SVGIG (reference sequence). This CDR3 is 16 amino acids long. Here the CDR3 reads CAWSVLPGGQNSPLHF. DNA for the CDR3: TGTGCCTGGAGTGTACTCCCAGGGGGCCAAAATTCACCCCTCCACTTT.

This sequence joins TRBV13 and TRBJ2-2; no definite D call. Per the germline V gene, CDR1 is PRHDT and CDR2 is FYEKMQ (reference sequence). The CDR3 extends over 13 amino acids. V gave up 1 base and J gave up 4 bases, with 4 bases separating them. The CDR3 reads CASSLAITGELFF. The CDR3 bases are TGTGCCAGCAGCTTAGCAATCACCGGGGAGCTGTTTTTT.

The V gene is TRBV5-4, the J gene TRBJ2-1; tentative D call: TRBD1 (6 bases). Trimming removed 6 bases from V and 5 bases from J, with 18 bases in between. The CDR3 is 15 amino acids. Germline V CDR1 and CDR2: SGHNT, YYREEE (reference sequence). CDR3 loop: CASTSWSNRDNEQFF. In nucleotides, the CDR3 is TGTGCCAGCACCTCCTGGTCGAACAGGGACAATGAGCAGTTCTTC.

V and J are TRBV6-5 and TRBJ1-1; tentative D call: TRBD1 (5 bases). Germline V gene sequence: CDR1 MNHEY, CDR2 SVGAGI. Trimming took 7 bases from V and 5 from J, leaving 8 bases between them. This CDR3 is 11 amino acids long. The DNA of the CDR3 is TGTGCCAGCAACAGGTGGACTGAAGCTTTCTTT. Amino acid sequence: CASNRWTEAFF.

This chain joins TRBV19 and TRBJ1-1, with a weak D call TRBD1 (5 bases). CDR3 length: 14 amino acids. Trimming removed 1 base from V and 4 bases from J, with 10 bases in between. The germline gives CDR1 LNHDA, CDR2 SQIVND (reference sequence). The DNA for the CDR3 is TGTGCCAGTAGTATAGCAGGGTATGGCACTGAAGCTTTCTTT. It specifies CASSIAGYGTEAFF.

J is TRBJ2-3 and V is TRBV6-2 or TRBV6-3, with 11 positions matching TRBD2. J lost 0 bases, V lost 2 bases, and 7 bases had no gene match. The CDR3 has 18 residues. Looked up from germline, CDR1 is MNHEY and CDR2 is SVGEGT. The CDR3 DNA reads TGTGCCAGCAGTTACGAAGCTAGCGGGGGGTCTAGCACAGATACGCAGTATTTT. This gives the protein CASSYEASGGSSTDTQYF.

This chain links TRBV24-1 with TRBJ2-5, with D perhaps matching TRBD2 (6 bases). Trimming removed 5 bases at V and 5 bases at J, with 14 bases between. From germline, CDR1 is KGHDR and CDR2 SFDVKD. The CDR3 sequence is 14 residues long. This chain's CDR3 is CATSGGGNRETQYF. The CDR3 DNA sequence: TGTGCCACCAGTGGGGGAGGTAATCGGGAGACCCAGTACTTC.

This rearrangement joins TRBV3-1 (or the pseudogene TRBV3-2) to TRBJ2-2; D is undetermined. The CDR3 is 15 residues long. Germline assignment: CDR1 LGHDT and CDR2 YNNKEL (reference sequence). V was pared by 1 base and J by 5 bases, with 11 bases between. This chain's CDR3 is CASSQAPLVTGELFF. CDR3 nucleotides: TGTGCCAGCAGCCAAGCGCCCCTAGTGACCGGGGAGCTGTTTTTT.

CDR3: CASSSSTVNTEAFF. CDR3 nucleotides: TGCGCCAGCAGCTCCTCCACAGTGAACACTGAAGCTTTCTTT. The rearrangement links TRBV5-1 to TRBJ1-1; no clear D. In germline, CDR1 is SGHRS, CDR2 YFSETQ. The CDR3 loop spans 14 amino acids. The V and J ends lost 3 bases and 0 bases respectively, with 9 bases between them.

This clone was observed a single time. The genes are TRBV7-2 and TRBJ2-7; 14 bases fit TRBD2. Looked up from germline, CDR1 is SGHTA and CDR2 is FQGNSA. The CDR3 is made up of 17 amino acids. The V gene end was trimmed by 3 bases and the J gene end by 2 bases; junction bases not matched to a gene: 6. CDR3 nucleotide sequence: TGTGCCAGCAGCTTTGGGACTAGCGGGAGAGGAGCCTACGAGCAGTACTTC. Its translation: CASSFGTSGRGAYEQYF.

The rearrangement links TRBV6-5 to TRBJ2-3; no definite D call. This CDR3 comprises 12 residues. CDR1 is MNHEY and CDR2 is SVGAGI in the germline V gene. V was clipped by 6 bases and J by 2 bases, with 6 bases between them. CDR3 residues: CASSQITDTQYF. CDR3 coding DNA: TGTGCCAGCAGCCAAATCACAGATACGCAGTATTTT.

The chain couples TRBV3-1 (or the pseudogene TRBV3-2) to TRBJ2-1; D gene ambiguous. The CDR3 length is 13 residues. The V gene lost 5 bases and the J gene lost 7 bases, with 12 bases spanning the gap. Germline CDR1 and CDR2: LGHDT and YNNKEL (reference sequence). CDR3 loop: CASSVVLMNEQFF. The CDR3 region has the DNA TGTGCCAGCAGCGTTGTCCTCATGAATGAGCAGTTCTTC.

The V call is TRBV27, the J call TRBJ1-5; TRBD1 is a possible D gene (6 bases). Per the germline V gene, CDR1 is MNHEY and CDR2 is SMNVEV (reference sequence). Deletions cut 3 bases from V and 3 bases from J, with 9 bases between. This CDR3 is 14 amino acids long. The CDR3 bases are TGTGCCAGCAGTTTTCAGGGGCCCAATCAGCCCCAGCATTTT. This gives the protein CASSFQGPNQPQHF.

This clone showed up just once. The V gene is TRBV6-1, the J gene TRBJ1-1; D ambiguous. The CDR3 runs to 13 residues. The V gene's germline CDR1 is MNHNS and CDR2 SASEGT. V lost 2 bases to trimming and J lost 13 bases, with 17 bases between them. The CDR3 nucleotides read TGTGCCAGCAGTGAAATTGAGATCGGAACGGGTTTCTTT. Protein sequence: CASSEIEIGTGFF.